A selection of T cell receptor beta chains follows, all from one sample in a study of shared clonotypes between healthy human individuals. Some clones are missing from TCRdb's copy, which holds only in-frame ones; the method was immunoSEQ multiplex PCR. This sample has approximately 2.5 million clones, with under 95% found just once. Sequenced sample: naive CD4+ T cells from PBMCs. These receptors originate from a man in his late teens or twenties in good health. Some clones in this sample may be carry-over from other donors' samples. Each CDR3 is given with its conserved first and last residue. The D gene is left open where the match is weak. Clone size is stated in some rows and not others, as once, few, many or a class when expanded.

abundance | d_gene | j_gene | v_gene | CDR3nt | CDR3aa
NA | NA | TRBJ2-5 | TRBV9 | TGTGCCAGCAGCGCCATGGTCGGTGAGACCCAGTACTTC | CASSAMVGETQYF
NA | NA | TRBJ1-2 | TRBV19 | TGTGCCAGTAGAAATAAGGGTGCTGATGGCTACACCTTC | CASRNKGADGYTF
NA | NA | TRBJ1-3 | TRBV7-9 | TGTGCCAGCAGCTTAGCAGGGAGCTCTGGAAACACCATATATTTT | CASSLAGSSGNTIYF
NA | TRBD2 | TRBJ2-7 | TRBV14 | TGTGCCAGCAGCCAAGACAGGGGACTAGCGGGAGGGCCACTCGAGCAGTACTTC | CASSQDRGLAGGPLEQYF
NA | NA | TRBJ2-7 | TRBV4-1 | TGCGCCAGCAGCCAAGACCCCCCAGGACTCACTATCACTGGGGAGTACGAGCAGTACTTC | CASSQDPPGLTITGEYEQYF
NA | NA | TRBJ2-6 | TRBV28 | TGTGCCAGCAGTTTACGGTCCCGTTGGGCCAACGTCCTGACTTTC | CASSLRSRWANVLTF
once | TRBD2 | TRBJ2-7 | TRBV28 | TGTGCCAGCAGAAACACCGGGACTAGTTCCTACGAGCAGTACTTC | CASRNTGTSSYEQYF
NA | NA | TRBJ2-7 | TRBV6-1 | TGTGCCAGCAGTGACCCGGGACGGCTCGGGGTTTACGAGCAGTACTTC | CASSDPGRLGVYEQYF
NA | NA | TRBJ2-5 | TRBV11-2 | TGTGCCAGCAGCTTAGGGGCAGGTCGCACACAAGAGACCCAGTACTTC | CASSLGAGRTQETQYF
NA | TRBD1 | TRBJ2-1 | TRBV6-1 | TGTGCCAGCAGTGAAGCCGTGGACAGGGTCCACAATGAGCAGTTCTTC | CASSEAVDRVHNEQFF
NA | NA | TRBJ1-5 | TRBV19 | TGTGCCAGTAGTACTCCTCCCCGTTCCAATCAGCCCCAGCATTTT | CASSTPPRSNQPQHF
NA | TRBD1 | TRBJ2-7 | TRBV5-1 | TGCGCCAGCAGCTTGCTCAGGGGGCTCGAGCAGTACTTC | CASSLLRGLEQYF
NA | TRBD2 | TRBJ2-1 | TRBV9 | TGTGCCAGCAGCACCCTCCCGGGGGGGTTCGGTAATGAGCAGTTCTTC | CASSTLPGGFGNEQFF
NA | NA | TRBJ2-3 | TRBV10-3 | TGTGCCATCGCCCCTAGCTCCACAGATACGCAGTATTTT | CAIAPSSTDTQYF
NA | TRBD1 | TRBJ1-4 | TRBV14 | TGTGCCAGCAGCCTCGGGACAGAACTGTTTTTT | CASSLGTELFF
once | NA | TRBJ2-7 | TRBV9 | TGTGCCAGCAGCCAATCCACCGATAGCTACGAGCAGTACTTC | CASSQSTDSYEQYF
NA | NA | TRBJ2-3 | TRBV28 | TGTGCCAGCAGTCGGACTTCTAGCACAGATACGCAGTATTTT | CASSRTSSTDTQYF
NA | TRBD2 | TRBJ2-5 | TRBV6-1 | TGTGCCAGCAGTGGGGGAGGGGTAGGAGAGACCCAGTACTTC | CASSGGGVGETQYF
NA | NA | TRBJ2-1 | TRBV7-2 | TGTGCCAGCAGCTTAGCGAGGGGGATGTATGAGCAGTTCTTC | CASSLARGMYEQFF
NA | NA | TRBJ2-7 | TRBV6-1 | TGTGCCAGCAGTGCCGCCAGGGCCTACGAGCAGTACTTC | CASSAARAYEQYF
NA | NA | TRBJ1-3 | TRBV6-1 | TGTGCCAGCAGTGAAGCGCTTAGGCAGGGGCCACATTTT | CASSEALRQGPHF
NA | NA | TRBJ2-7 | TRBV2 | TGTGCCAGCAGTGAAGTGAAGGCGCAAGCCTACGAGCAGTACTTC | CASSEVKAQAYEQYF
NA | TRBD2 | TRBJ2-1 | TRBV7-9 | TGTGCCAGCAGCTTCTCGGGACTAGCGGACCTGGGACTCTACAATGAGCAGTTCTTC | CASSFSGLADLGLYNEQFF
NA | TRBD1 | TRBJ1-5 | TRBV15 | TGTGCCACCAGCAGGTGGGGACAGGGCATGGCGCCCCAGCATTTT | CATSRWGQGMAPQHF
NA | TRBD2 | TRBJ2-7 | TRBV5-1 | TGCGCCAGCAGCGATGCGGGAGGGTCCGACGAGCAGTACTTC | CASSDAGGSDEQYF
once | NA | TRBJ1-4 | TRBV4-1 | TGCGCCAGCAGCCAAATCGGGAGAGGGTCGAATGAAAAACTGTTTTTT | CASSQIGRGSNEKLFF
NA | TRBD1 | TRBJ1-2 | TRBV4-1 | TGCGCCAGCAGCCTACCGGGACAGACGAATGGCTACACCTTC | CASSLPGQTNGYTF
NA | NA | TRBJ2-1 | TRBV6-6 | TGTGCCAGCAGTTACGGGGCGGGCGCCTACAATGAGCAGTTCTTC | CASSYGAGAYNEQFF
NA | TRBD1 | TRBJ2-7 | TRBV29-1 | TGCAGCGTTGCGAGGACAGGGGAAAACGAGCAGTACTTC | CSVARTGENEQYF
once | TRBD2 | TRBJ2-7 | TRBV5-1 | TGCGCCAGCTCCGGGGAGCGGGGGAGTTGGACCTACGAGCAGTACTTC | CASSGERGSWTYEQYF
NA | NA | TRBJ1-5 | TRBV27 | TGTGCCAGCAGCCGTCGGTCGGCGGGACCATGGCCCCAGCATTTT | CASSRRSAGPWPQHF
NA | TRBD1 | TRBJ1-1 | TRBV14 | TGTGCCAGCAGCCAACGGACAGGGGAAAACACTGAAGCTTTCTTT | CASSQRTGENTEAFF
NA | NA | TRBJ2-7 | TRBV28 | TGTGCCAGCAGTGCTCCGACAGCGCCGGAGGGGTACGAGCAGTACTTC | CASSAPTAPEGYEQYF
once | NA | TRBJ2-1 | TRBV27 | TGTGCCAGCAGTCTACAGAATGAGCAGTTCTTC | CASSLQNEQFF
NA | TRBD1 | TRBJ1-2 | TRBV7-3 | TGTGCCAGCAGCTTATATAGGACAGGGAGGTTGGATGGCTACACCTTC | CASSLYRTGRLDGYTF
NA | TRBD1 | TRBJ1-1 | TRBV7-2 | TGTGCCAGCAGGGGGACAGCGGCTGAAGCTTTCTTT | CASRGTAAEAFF
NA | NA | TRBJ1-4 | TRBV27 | TGTGCCAGCAGTCATCGAAGGGGTGGTGAAAAACTGTTTTTT | CASSHRRGGEKLFF
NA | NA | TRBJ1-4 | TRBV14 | TGTGCCAGCAGCCAAGTAATTCCTGCAGAAAAACTGTTTTTT | CASSQVIPAEKLFF
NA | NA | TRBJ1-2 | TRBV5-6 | TGTGCCAGCAGCTTGGTAGTGGGTCGTCTTGACTATGGCTACACCTTC | CASSLVVGRLDYGYTF
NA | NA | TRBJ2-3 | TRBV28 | TGTGCCAGCTCCCAGGGGTCAGTCACAGATACGCAGTATTTT | CASSQGSVTDTQYF
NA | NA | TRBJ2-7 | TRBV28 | TGTGCCAGCCCCCGACACCTCCGGACAATATCCTACGAGCAGTACTTC | CASPRHLRTISYEQYF
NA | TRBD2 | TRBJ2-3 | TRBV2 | TGTGCCAGCAGCCAACTGGGACTAGGGACAGATACGCAGTATTTT | CASSQLGLGTDTQYF